This TCR beta chain came from a study of post-analysis software for immune sequencing data (dated by TCRdb to the mid-2010s). For context, the study as a whole: Disease courses on record covered relapsing-remitting, secondary progressive and progressive-relapsing multiple sclerosis, though some patients had no subtype annotation. The patient repertoires were compared against about 10 previously published healthy control repertoires obtained from donors aged roughly 6 to 25 years. A subset of samples was prepared in parallel using single-end sample barcoding, then pooled and co-amplified after Illumina adapter ligation.

Reading the germline V gene (reference sequence) gives CDR1 DFQATT and CDR2 SNEGSKA. Spanning cysteine to phenylalanine, the CDR3 consists of 15 amino acids. Here the CDR3 DNA is all that survives: 45 bases in frame from base 1. Trimming costs V 6 bases and J 3 bases, and their ends lie 20 bases apart. On this clonotype: The antigen it binds to is not known. No base quality information exists; no much larger clone differs at one position.

General findings and caveats noted by the study authors: Multiple sclerosis patients had significantly lower normalized Chao1 diversity than controls, a result that suggests substantial peripheral T-cell clonal expansion. Patients showed significantly higher frequencies than controls for about 5 TRBV segments, among them TRBV5-6, TRBV5-1 and TRBV20-1. The control group was slightly older than the multiple sclerosis patient group. Direct clustering with F measure revealed strong co-clustering of samples prepared in the same batch, which led to a batch-effect correction.

The library was prepared using PCR. The sequencing machine was an Illumina HiSeq 2500. Unique molecular identifiers were incorporated into TCR beta cDNA libraries to reduce PCR and sequencing biases. Some 500,000 cDNA molecules were obtained per 1 to 10 million input T cells, so each molecule approximated one T cell. The patient libraries were prepared and sequenced using the same protocol as the earlier healthy control dataset. Samples belonging to the same batch were prepared together, multiplexed and sequenced on a shared HiSeq lane. The authors' analysis ran thus. MIGEC was used to process the raw barcoded reads, and molecular identifier groups with only a single read were discarded before consensus assembly and CDR3 extraction. Clonotype tables were post-analysed with VDJtools, and diversity was normalized by down-sampling all datasets to the smallest sample size. To correct batch-related cross-sample contamination, repertoire overlap clustering matched CDR3 amino acid sequences but not nucleotide sequences. TCRdb handled the public reads itself, with Q25 trimming in fastp and clone calling in MiXCR, and kept productive beta chains. Rows are unified per CDR3 protein, each entry keeping the most common DNA and genes. The V and J calls were not made by the authors but by TCRdb's processing. A total of around 440,000 distinct CDR3 sequences appear in this sample, approximately 45% of them only once. The top ten clonotypes cover over 10% of the sample.

To demonstrate the VDJtools post-analysis software, TCR beta repertoires were profiled from the peripheral blood of about a dozen young patients with multiple sclerosis. Multiple sclerosis patients were children and adolescents aged about 6 to 17 years. The source material was blood. This clonotype was sampled from a girl aged 5-17 years with multiple sclerosis. The rearranged chain carries TRBV20-1 and TRBJ1-1, with TRBD1 as a weak D call on 6 bases. The CDR3 protein is CSAPKGGAWDTEAFF. The sequence in DNA is TGCAGTGCCCCAAAGGGGGGGGCTTGGGACACTGAAGCTTTCTTT.